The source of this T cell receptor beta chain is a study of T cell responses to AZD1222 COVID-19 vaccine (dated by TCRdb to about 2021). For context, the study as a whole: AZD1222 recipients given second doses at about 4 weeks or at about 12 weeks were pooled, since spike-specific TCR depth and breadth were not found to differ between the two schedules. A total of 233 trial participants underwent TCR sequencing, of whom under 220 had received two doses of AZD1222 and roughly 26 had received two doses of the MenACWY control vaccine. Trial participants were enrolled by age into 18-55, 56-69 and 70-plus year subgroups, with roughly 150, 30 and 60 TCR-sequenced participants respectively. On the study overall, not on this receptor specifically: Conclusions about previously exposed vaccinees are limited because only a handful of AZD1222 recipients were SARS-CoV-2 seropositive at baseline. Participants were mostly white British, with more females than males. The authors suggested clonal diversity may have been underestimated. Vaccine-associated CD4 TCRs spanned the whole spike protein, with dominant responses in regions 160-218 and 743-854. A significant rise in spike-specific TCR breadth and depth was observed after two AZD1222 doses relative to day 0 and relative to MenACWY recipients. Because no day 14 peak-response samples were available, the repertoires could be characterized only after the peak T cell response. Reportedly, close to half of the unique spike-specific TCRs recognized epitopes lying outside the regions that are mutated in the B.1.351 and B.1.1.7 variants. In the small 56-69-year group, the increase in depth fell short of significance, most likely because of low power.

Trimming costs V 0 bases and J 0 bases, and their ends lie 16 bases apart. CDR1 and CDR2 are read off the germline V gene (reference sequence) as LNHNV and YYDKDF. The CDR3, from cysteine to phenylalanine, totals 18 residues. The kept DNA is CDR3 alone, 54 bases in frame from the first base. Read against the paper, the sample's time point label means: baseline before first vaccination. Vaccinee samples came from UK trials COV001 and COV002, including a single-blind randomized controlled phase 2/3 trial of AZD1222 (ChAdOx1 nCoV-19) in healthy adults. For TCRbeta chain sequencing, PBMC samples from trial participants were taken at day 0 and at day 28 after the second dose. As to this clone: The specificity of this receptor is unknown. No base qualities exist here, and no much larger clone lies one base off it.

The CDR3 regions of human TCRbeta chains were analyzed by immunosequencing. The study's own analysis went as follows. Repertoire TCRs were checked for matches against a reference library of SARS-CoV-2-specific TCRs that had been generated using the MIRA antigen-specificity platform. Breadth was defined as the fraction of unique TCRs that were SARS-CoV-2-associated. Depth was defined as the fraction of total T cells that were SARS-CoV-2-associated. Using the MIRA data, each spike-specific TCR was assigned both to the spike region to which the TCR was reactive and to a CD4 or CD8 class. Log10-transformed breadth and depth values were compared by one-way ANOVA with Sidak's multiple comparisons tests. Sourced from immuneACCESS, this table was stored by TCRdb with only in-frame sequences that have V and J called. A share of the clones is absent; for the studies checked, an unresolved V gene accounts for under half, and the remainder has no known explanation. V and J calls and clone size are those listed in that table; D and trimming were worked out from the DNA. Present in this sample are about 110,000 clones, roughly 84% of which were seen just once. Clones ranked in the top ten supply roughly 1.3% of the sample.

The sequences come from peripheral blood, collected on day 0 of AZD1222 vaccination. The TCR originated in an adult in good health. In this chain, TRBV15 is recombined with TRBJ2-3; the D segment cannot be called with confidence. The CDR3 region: CATSRDPALGISTDTQYF. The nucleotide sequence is TGTGCCACCAGCAGAGATCCGGCCCTCGGTATTAGCACAGATACGCAGTATTTT. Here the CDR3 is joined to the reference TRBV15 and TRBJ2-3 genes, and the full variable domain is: DAMVIQNPRYQVTQFGKPVTLSCSQTLNHNVMYWYQQKSSQAPKLLFHYYDKDFNNEADTPDNFQSRRPNTSFCFLDIRSPGLGDTAMYLCATSRDPALGISTDTQYFGPGTRLTVL.